What follows are 31 T cell receptor beta chains derived from one specimen sequenced in a study of cytomegalovirus exposure and HLA in healthy donors. PCR used 60 Vbeta primers and 13 Jbeta primers. This table comes from immunoSEQ multiplex PCR, and its TCRdb copy is limited to in-frame clones, with some not included. Counted here are around 170,000 clones, 75% to 90% occurring once; the ten biggest clones make up approximately 0.8%. The sample comprised PBMCs. The origin of the receptors is a woman aged 18 to 35 in good health and CMV-seronegative.

The chain links TRBV27 to TRBJ1-6; 8 nucleotides agree with TRBD1. The J segment lost 8 bases and the V segment lost 6 bases, leaving 9 bases of the junction unmatched. The CDR3 has 15 residues. Germline V CDR1 and CDR2: MNHEY, SMNVEV (reference sequence). The CDR3 nucleotides read TGTGCCAGCAGCGTACGAACAGGGGGTTATTCACCCCTCCACTTT. Translating it yields CASSVRTGGYSPLHF.

This rearrangement joins TRBV2 to TRBJ2-3, with D unclear. V was shortened by 7 bases and J by 4 bases, with 6 bases between the two germline ends. Germline-derived CDR1 and CDR2 are SNHLY and FYNNEI. The CDR3 extends over 11 amino acids. The CDR3 DNA reads TGTGCCAGCACACTATCAGATACGCAGTATTTT. The encoded protein is CASTLSDTQYF.

The chain is built from TRBV10-3 and TRBJ2-7; no reliable D call. V was clipped by 4 bases and J by 4 bases, with 11 bases between them. CDR1 and CDR2 from the germline V gene are ENHRY and SYGVKD. The CDR3 runs 13 residues. This chain's CDR3 is CAISASPLYEQYF. The CDR3 nucleotides are TGTGCCATCAGTGCCTCCCCCCTTTACGAGCAGTACTTC.

V gene TRBV27 combines with J gene TRBJ2-1; 12 bases match TRBD2. Germline V gene lookup returns CDR1 MNHEY and CDR2 SMNVEV (reference sequence). This CDR3 is built from 13 residues. Trimming removed 3 bases from V and 14 bases from J; junction bases left unmatched: 5. The CDR3 sequence: CASSFLLAGGKFF. The CDR3 DNA is TGTGCCAGCAGTTTCCTCCTAGCGGGGGGGAAGTTCTTC.

This clone was detected only once. The genes are TRBV2 and TRBJ2-5; TRBD1 matches 8 bases. Unmatched junction bases numbered 9, after V lost 7 bases and J lost 8 bases. This CDR3 is 13 amino acids long. CDR1 SNHLY and CDR2 FYNNEI come from the germline V gene. CDR3 sequence: CASTSDRGNTQYF. DNA for the CDR3: TGTGCCAGCACTTCCGACAGGGGTAACACCCAGTACTTC.

The chain is built from TRBV27 and TRBJ1-5, with 12 bases fitting TRBD1. The CDR3 runs 16 residues. V shed 4 bases, J shed 3 bases, and the junction held 4 bases outside the gene matches. The germline V gene encodes CDR1 MNHEY and CDR2 SMNVEV (reference sequence). CDR3 loop: CASSSGTGGPNQPQHF. The CDR3, as DNA: TGTGCCAGCAGTTCCGGGACAGGGGGCCCCAATCAGCCCCAGCATTTT.

This clone showed up just once. The chain uses TRBV7-9 and TRBJ2-7; D is perhaps TRBD2 (6 bases). The CDR3 is 15 residues long. Deletions cut 7 bases from V and 5 bases from J, with 21 bases between. CDR1 and CDR2 (germline): SEHNR, FQNEAQ (reference sequence). The CDR3 coding sequence is TGTGCCAGCACCCTCACTGGTGCCGGGGGTGACGAGCAGTACTTC. Encoded protein: CASTLTGAGGDEQYF.

This chain uses TRBV10-3 with TRBJ2-6; 7 nucleotides match TRBD1. CDR1 is ENHRY and CDR2 is SYGVKD in the germline V gene. This CDR3 has 15 amino acids. Trimming cost V 4 bases and J 2 bases; bases outside gene matches: 2. The CDR3 loop reads CAISGQGTGANVLTF. The DNA for the CDR3 is TGTGCCATCAGTGGACAGGGCACTGGGGCCAACGTCCTGACTTTC.

The V call is TRBV11-1, the J call TRBJ2-3; possible D gene TRBD1, 6 bases. Germline CDR1 SGHAT, CDR2 FQDESV (reference sequence). The CDR3 runs to 15 residues. Between the trimmed V and J ends, which lost 1 base and 2 bases, there was a span of 10 bases. The CDR3 DNA follows: TGTGCCAGCAGCTTAGACGGACAGATCACAGATACGCAGTATTTT. Protein: CASSLDGQITDTQYF.

The chain couples TRBV11-3 to TRBJ2-2; maybe TRBD1 (5 bases). The CDR3 is 14 residues long. CDR1 is SGHNT and CDR2 is YENEEA in the germline V gene. With 5 bases removed from V and 1 base from J, the gap between germline ends came to 8 bases. CDR3 nucleotides: TGTGCCAGCAGCCCAACAGGGAACACCGGGGAGCTGTTTTTT. This gives the protein CASSPTGNTGELFF.

V gene TRBV28 combines with J gene TRBJ1-5; TRBD1 aligns across 7 bases. Looked up from germline, CDR1 is MDHEN and CDR2 is SYDVKM. This CDR3 comprises 14 residues. V was pared by 6 bases and J by 3 bases, with 5 bases of the junction left unmatched. CDR3 residues: CASRTGIFNQPQHF. The CDR3 coding sequence is TGTGCCAGCAGGACAGGGATCTTCAATCAGCCCCAGCATTTT.

This chain links TRBV10-3 with TRBJ2-7; D possibly corresponds to TRBD2 (6 bases). Germline values: CDR1 ENHRY, CDR2 SYGVKD. The germline V and J ends were trimmed by 3 bases and 1 base, with 10 bases remaining between them. There are 14 residues in the CDR3. DNA of the CDR3: TGTGCCATCAGTGATTACGGGACTTCCTACGAGCAGTACTTC. Translated, it gives CAISDYGTSYEQYF.

The chain employs TRBV2 and TRBJ1-1; maybe TRBD1 (6 bases). V was trimmed by 9 bases and J by 1 base, leaving 6 bases between them. The CDR3 is 11 residues long. Germline V gene data show CDR1 as SNHLY and CDR2 as FYNNEI. CDR3 loop: CARQGNTEAFF. The CDR3 nucleotides are TGTGCCAGACAGGGGAACACTGAAGCTTTCTTT.

Details on this clone: Other DNA sequences within the sample encode an identical CDR3. The rearrangement links TRBV6-4 to TRBJ2-1; perhaps TRBD2 as D (5 bases). Trimming took 0 bases from V and 9 from J, leaving 9 bases between them. The CDR3 loop spans 13 amino acids. CDR1 is MRHNA, CDR2 SNTAGT, per germline. CDR3 nucleotide sequence: TGTGCCAGCAGTGACTCCGGGGTGGGTGAGCAGTTCTTC. Translated: CASSDSGVGEQFF.

This rearrangement joins TRBV19 to TRBJ2-7; 8 bases fit TRBD1. Losses at the gene ends were 4 bases for V and 8 bases for J; bases not matched to a gene: 13. The CDR3 is made up of 15 amino acids. Per the germline V gene, CDR1 is LNHDA and CDR2 is SQIVND (reference sequence). The CDR3: CASSTSGTGPTKQYF. The CDR3 DNA reads TGTGCCAGTAGTACTTCCGGGACAGGACCTACGAAGCAGTACTTC.

About this clone: Its ends do not fully match the called genes, so a read error is possible. The V gene is TRBV7-9, the J gene TRBJ2-7; D is unclear. CDR3 length: 12 residues. Germline lookup yields CDR1 SEHNR and CDR2 FQNEAQ (reference sequence). DNA of the CDR3: TGTTCCAGCAGCTCGGCGGCGAACGAGCAGTACTTC. Translating it yields CSSSSAANEQYF.

The J gene is TRBJ1-1, the V gene TRBV28; 9 bases fit TRBD1. V shed 6 bases, J shed 1 base, and the junction held 12 bases outside the gene matches. CDR3 length: 17 amino acids. Germline V lookup: CDR1 MDHEN, CDR2 SYDVKM. This CDR3 is CASSANRGRVTNTEAFF. The CDR3 coding sequence is TGTGCCAGCAGCGCTAACAGGGGGCGGGTTACGAACACTGAAGCTTTCTTT.

The genes are TRBV10-3 and TRBJ1-6; the D gene is possibly TRBD1 (6 bases). Germline CDR1 reads ENHRY; CDR2 reads SYGVKD. V was clipped by 4 bases and J by 10 bases, with 20 bases between them. This CDR3 has 16 residues. CDR3 nucleotide sequence: TGTGCCATCAGTGTGGGCCCCCCCACAGGGTCCTCACCCCTCCACTTT. Translating it yields CAISVGPPTGSSPLHF.

This clone was seen more than once but under ten times. This chain uses TRBV4-1 with TRBJ1-2; D ambiguous. The germline CDR1 and CDR2 sequences are MGHRA and YSYEKL. The CDR3 runs to 14 residues. V was cut by 4 bases and J by 2 bases, with 11 bases left in between. The CDR3 DNA reads as TGCGCCAGCAGCCCAGATGTACTAAACTATGGCTACACCTTC. Amino acid sequence: CASSPDVLNYGYTF.

The chain is built from TRBV7-2 and TRBJ2-7; tentative D call: TRBD1 (5 bases). This CDR3 comprises 15 residues. V shed 1 base and J shed 3 bases, with 13 bases lying between them. Germline CDR1 is SGHTA and CDR2 is FQGNSA. In DNA, the CDR3 is TGTGCCAGCAGCTTAGGAAGTGGGGCTAACTACGAGCAGTACTTC. Residues: CASSLGSGANYEQYF.

The CDR3 coding sequence is TGTGCCAGCAGCGTAGTGACGACTAGCGCAAATGAGCAGTTCTTC. Translating it yields CASSVVTTSANEQFF. This chain connects TRBV9 to TRBJ2-1, with 8 bases identical to TRBD2. V was pared by 0 bases and J by 7 bases, with 6 bases of the junction left unmatched. This CDR3 is built from 15 residues. Per germline, CDR1 SGDLS and CDR2 YYNGEE.

The chain carries TRBV13 and TRBJ1-3, with D perhaps TRBD1 (6 bases). The germline gives CDR1 PRHDT, CDR2 FYEKMQ (reference sequence). The CDR3 loop spans 14 amino acids. Trimming left V 7 bases short and J 3 bases short, with 13 bases between. The CDR3 sequence is CASTGAGVGNTIYF. DNA for the CDR3: TGTGCCAGCACGGGGGCGGGGGTTGGAAACACCATATATTTT.

V and J are TRBV28 and TRBJ2-7; D might be TRBD1 (6 bases). From germline, CDR1 is MDHEN and CDR2 SYDVKM. Trimming pared 2 bases from V and 2 bases from J, leaving 7 bases between. The CDR3 consists of 13 residues. The CDR3 protein is CASSLGQPYEQYF. In nucleotides, the CDR3 is TGTGCCAGCAGTTTAGGACAGCCCTACGAGCAGTACTTC.

This clone has just one count. The chain couples TRBV7-9 to TRBJ2-7; maybe TRBD1 (6 bases). Germline V gene data show CDR1 as SEHNR and CDR2 as FQNEAQ (reference sequence). V was trimmed by 4 bases and J by 1 base, leaving 8 bases between them. The CDR3 runs to 13 residues. CDR3: CASSSGQSYEQYF. The DNA for the CDR3 is TGTGCCAGCAGCTCAGGACAGTCCTACGAGCAGTACTTC. Complete variable domain (other parts from reference TRBV7-9 and TRBJ2-7): DTGVSQNPRHKITKRGQNVTFRCDPISEHNRLYWYRQTLGQGPEFLTYFQNEAQLEKSRLLSDRFSAERPKGSFSTLEIQRTEQGDSAMYLCASSSGQSYEQYFGPGTRLTVT.

As for this clone: At one boundary the junction diverges from the germline segment, which might be a read error. The chain employs TRBV4-2 and TRBJ2-1; 9 bases are shared with TRBD2. The CDR3 is 13 amino acids. From germline, CDR1 is LGHNA and CDR2 YNFKEQ. The CDR3 loop reads CASSQDIGTSCVF. CDR3 coding DNA: TGTGCCAGCAGCCAAGATATTGGGACTAGCTGTGTCTTC.

CDR3 loop: CASSFKTSGRADEQFF. CDR3 in DNA: TGTGCCAGCAGCTTTAAGACTAGCGGGAGGGCGGATGAGCAGTTCTTC. The genes are TRBV7-9 and TRBJ2-1, with 14 positions matching TRBD2. Germline-derived CDR1 and CDR2 are SEHNR and FQNEAQ (reference sequence). This CDR3 is 16 amino acids long. V lost 3 bases, J lost 8 bases, and 6 bases stayed unmatched.

V is TRBV25-1 and J is TRBJ1-2; TRBD1 agrees at 12 bases. CDR1 and CDR2 from the germline V gene are MGHDK and SYGVNS. V lost 4 bases to trimming and J lost 5 bases; unmatched junction nucleotides: 14. The CDR3 is made up of 18 amino acids. The CDR3 is CASSALTGTGGVGYGYTF. The DNA for the CDR3 is TGTGCCAGCAGTGCCCTAACCGGGACAGGGGGCGTCGGGTATGGCTACACCTTC.

This chain joins TRBV9 and TRBJ1-4, with unresolved D. Germline V gene data show CDR1 as SGDLS and CDR2 as YYNGEE. The CDR3 is made up of 16 amino acids. V lost 0 bases, J lost 4 bases, and 13 bases lay in between. The CDR3 DNA follows: TGTGCCAGCAGCGTAGCTTTGATGGGCAATAATGAAAAACTGTTTTTT. This translates into CASSVALMGNNEKLFF. The full variable domain, completed using reference TRBV9 and TRBJ1-4, is DSGVTQTPKHLITATGQRVTLRCSPRSGDLSVYWYQQSLDQGLQFLIQYYNGEERAKGNILERFSAQQFPDLHSELNLSSLELGDSALYFCASSVALMGNNEKLFFGSGTQLSVL.

V is TRBV27 and J is TRBJ2-5; no clear D. This CDR3 region has 10 residues. V gave up 1 base and J gave up 10 bases, with 4 bases separating them. Germline CDR1 and CDR2: MNHEY and SMNVEV (reference sequence). CDR3 loop: CASSLWSQYF. As DNA, the CDR3 is TGTGCCAGCAGTTTATGGAGCCAGTACTTC.

This clone was detected a few times. The V gene is TRBV19, the J gene TRBJ1-5; 7 bases match TRBD1. Germline-derived CDR1 and CDR2 are LNHDA and SQIVND (reference sequence). The CDR3 totals 16 residues. V shed 8 bases and J 3 bases; nucleotides not matched to a gene: 13. CDR3 loop: CASAGQYPMANQPQHF. The CDR3 region has the DNA TGTGCCAGTGCGGGACAGTACCCGATGGCCAATCAGCCCCAGCATTTT.

This clone appeared once. The rearrangement uses TRBV30 and TRBJ1-2, with a weak D call TRBD1 (6 bases). Trimming took 3 bases from V and 4 from J, leaving 18 bases between them. The CDR3 is 15 residues long. Germline V CDR1 and CDR2: GTSNPN, SVGIG (reference sequence). The CDR3 DNA sequence: TGTGCCTGGAGAACAGGGATTGGATTAGGCTATGGCTACACCTTC. Its protein is CAWRTGIGLGYGYTF.